This record concerns one T cell receptor beta chain sequence. Its antigen is still unknown. This record belongs to a study of graft-versus-host responses after intestinal transplantation. Study details: Multivisceral, liver-intestinal, or isolated intestinal grafts went to recipients. Notes on the study in general: Peak GvH clone levels in circulation were associated with early post-transplant HvG declines. Those patients showing graft-donor T cell macrochimerism displayed high graft-versus-host to host-versus-graft clonal ratios in allografts.

Sequencing was performed with immunoSEQ multiplex PCR; in TCRdb, only in-frame clones are kept and a portion is missing. The data show fewer than 110,000 clones, 93% seen once. This receptor was identified in a human donor who received an intestinal transplant. This specimen was unstimulated CD8+ T cells sorted from spleen or lymph node cells, taken before intestinal transplant.

The CDR3 nucleotides are TGTGCCAGCAGTTTGAGTGGGATGATAGGTGAAAAACTGTTTTTT. As protein: CASSLSGMIGEKLFF. The rearrangement joins TRBV27 to TRBJ1-4; D not resolved. The ends were cut back, 3 bases at V and 7 bases at J, with 15 bases in the middle. CDR3 length: 15 amino acids. In germline, CDR1 is MNHEY, CDR2 SMNVEV (reference sequence).